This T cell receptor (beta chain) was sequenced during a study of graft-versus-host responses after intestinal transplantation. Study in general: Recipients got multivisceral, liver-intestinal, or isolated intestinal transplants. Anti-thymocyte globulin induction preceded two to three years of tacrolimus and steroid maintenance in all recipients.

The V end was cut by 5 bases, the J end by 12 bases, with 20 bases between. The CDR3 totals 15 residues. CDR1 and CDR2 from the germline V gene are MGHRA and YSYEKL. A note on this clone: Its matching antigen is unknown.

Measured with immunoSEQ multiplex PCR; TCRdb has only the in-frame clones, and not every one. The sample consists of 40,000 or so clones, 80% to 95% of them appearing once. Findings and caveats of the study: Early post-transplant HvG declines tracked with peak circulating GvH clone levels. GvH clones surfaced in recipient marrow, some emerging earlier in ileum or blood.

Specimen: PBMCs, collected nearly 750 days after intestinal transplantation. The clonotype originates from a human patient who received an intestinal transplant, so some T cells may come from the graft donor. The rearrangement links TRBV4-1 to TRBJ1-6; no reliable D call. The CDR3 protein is CASSFEIVPRGPLHF. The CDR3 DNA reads TGCGCCAGCAGCTTCGAGATTGTCCCTAGAGGACCCCTCCACTTT.